This T cell receptor (beta chain) emerged from a study of regulatory T cells in long-lasting Graves disease. CDR3 length: 16 amino acids. Trimming took 4 bases from V and 1 from J, leaving 14 bases between them. CDR1 is MNHEY, CDR2 SMNVEV, per germline (reference sequence). This clonotype was detected a few times. The TCR beta library used iRepertoire HTBI primers with Arm-PCR amplification of CDR3. A single record per CDR3 protein comes from TCRdb applying MiXCR to the multiplex PCR reads. The data show roughly 420,000 distinct CDR3 sequences, about 16% seen once. Documented time point: newly diagnosed GD, antithyroid drugs for less than 3 months. Making the TCR library involved RNA that had been extracted from PBMCs.

Sequenced material: peripheral blood mononuclear cells (PBMCs), taken at new diagnosis, from a patient treated with antithyroid drugs. This clonotype was sampled from a female donor with Graves disease. The chain uses TRBV27 and TRBJ2-4; TRBD2 might be the D (6 bases). The CDR3 spells CASSWGLETAKNIQYF. The CDR3, as DNA: TGTGCCAGCAGTTGGGGACTGGAAACGGCCAAAAACATTCAGTACTTC.